The 21 T cell receptor beta chains below come from one sample, sequenced in a study of blood T cell repertoires in COVID-19. The method was immunoSEQ multiplex PCR; TCRdb's version includes in-frame clones alone and lacks a portion of them. Here the sample spans about 62,000 clones, 80% to 95% being singletons. Sequencing was done on a sample of peripheral blood. The source is a human donor in a cohort sampled during active COVID-19.

CDR3 sequence: CASSLASFANGYTF. The CDR3 region has the DNA TGCGCCAGCAGCTTGGCCTCGTTCGCTAATGGCTACACCTTC. This chain uses TRBV5-1 with TRBJ1-2; no clear D gene. Germline CDR1 reads SGHRS; CDR2 reads YFSETQ. The CDR3 sequence is 14 residues long. The germline V and J ends were trimmed by 0 bases and 6 bases, with 12 bases remaining between them.

V gene TRBV6-2 or TRBV6-3 combines with J gene TRBJ2-5; tentative D call: TRBD1 (6 bases). The CDR3 extends over 14 amino acids. Germline V gene lookup returns CDR1 MNHEY and CDR2 SVGEGT. V was clipped by 1 base and J by 5 bases, with 11 bases between them. The CDR3 region is CASSYYTGFETQYF. In DNA, the CDR3 is TGTGCCAGCAGTTACTATACAGGGTTTGAGACCCAGTACTTC.

The rearrangement joins TRBV6-2 or TRBV6-3 to TRBJ1-1; 9 nucleotides line up with TRBD1. CDR1 and CDR2 (germline): MNHEY, SVGEGT. V lost 4 bases, J lost 5 bases, and 5 bases stayed unmatched. The CDR3 totals 14 residues. CDR3 loop: CASSFDRGFTEAFF. The CDR3, as DNA: TGTGCCAGCAGTTTCGACAGGGGGTTTACTGAAGCTTTCTTT.

This clone appeared a few times. Other DNA sequences within the sample encode an identical CDR3. The chain employs TRBV7-2 and TRBJ2-7, with D maybe TRBD1 (5 bases). The CDR3 totals 11 residues. Germline values: CDR1 SGHTA, CDR2 FQGNSA. Trimming removed 5 bases from V and 4 bases from J, with 6 bases in between. CDR3 amino acids: CASSPGYEQYF. CDR3 bases: TGTGCCAGCAGCCCAGGGTACGAGCAGTACTTC.

This clone came up once. V usage is TRBV11-2 and J usage is TRBJ2-6; the D is unclear. This CDR3 contains 13 residues. Per the germline V gene, CDR1 is SGHAT and CDR2 is FQNNGV. V lost 3 bases, J lost 3 bases, and 3 bases lay in between. Here the CDR3 reads CASSFGGANVLTF. CDR3 coding DNA: TGTGCCAGCAGCTTCGGTGGGGCCAACGTCCTGACTTTC.

J is TRBJ2-1 and V is TRBV7-9, with 11 bases identical to TRBD2. The J segment lost 7 bases and the V segment lost 4 bases, leaving 9 bases of the junction unmatched. The CDR3 covers 16 residues. Germline V gene lookup returns CDR1 SEHNR and CDR2 FQNEAQ (reference sequence). In DNA, the CDR3 is TGTGCCAGCAGCTCGAACCGACTAGCGGGACAGAATGAGCAGTTCTTC. Translation gives CASSSNRLAGQNEQFF.

The chain combines TRBV6-2 or TRBV6-3 with TRBJ2-5, with D uncertain. Looked up from germline, CDR1 is MNHEY and CDR2 is SVGEGT. The CDR3 consists of 11 residues. Deletions cut 6 bases from V and 5 bases from J, with 7 bases between. This CDR3 is CASSLSETQYF. CDR3 coding DNA: TGTGCCAGCAGCCTATCGGAGACCCAGTACTTC.

This clone showed up just once. This chain connects TRBV28 to TRBJ2-3; maybe TRBD1 (5 bases). V dropped 9 bases and J dropped 2 bases, with 12 bases sitting between them. Germline V gives CDR1 MDHEN, CDR2 SYDVKM. The CDR3 has 13 amino acids. The CDR3 reads CASQGSPTDTQYF. The CDR3 DNA reads as TGTGCCAGTCAGGGTTCTCCCACAGATACGCAGTATTTT. Based on the CDR3 plus reference TRBV28 and TRBJ2-3, the full variable domain is DVKVTQSSRYLVKRTGEKVFLECVQDMDHENMFWYRQDPGLGLRLIYFSYDVKMKEKGDIPEGYSVSREKKERFSLILESASTNQTSMYLCASQGSPTDTQYFGPGTRLTVL.

This chain links TRBV9 with TRBJ1-1; D gene ambiguous. The germline V gene encodes CDR1 SGDLS and CDR2 YYNGEE. Trimming removed 4 bases at V and 0 bases at J, with 13 bases between. CDR3 length equals 15 residues. The CDR3 spells CASSQHPGLNTEAFF. DNA of the CDR3: TGTGCCAGCAGCCAACATCCGGGATTGAACACTGAAGCTTTCTTT.

V and J are TRBV30 and TRBJ2-4; D may be TRBD1 (6 bases). Per the germline V gene, CDR1 is GTSNPN and CDR2 is SVGIG (reference sequence). CDR3 length equals 14 residues. The CDR3 sequence is CVCSEQGEKNIQYF. CDR3 DNA: TGTGTTTGTTCAGAACAGGGAGAGAAAAACATTCAGTACTTC.

This chain joins TRBV6-5 and TRBJ1-2, with 8 positions matching TRBD1. J gave up 4 bases and V 4 bases, and 2 bases lay outside the gene matches. Looked up from germline, CDR1 is MNHEY and CDR2 is SVGAGI. The CDR3 is 13 residues long. The chain's CDR3 is CASSFRGLYGYTF. The CDR3 nucleotides are TGTGCCAGCAGTTTCAGGGGGCTCTATGGCTACACCTTC.

This chain joins TRBV5-1 and TRBJ2-1; 8 nucleotides align to TRBD1. V shed 9 bases, J shed 3 bases, and the junction held 8 bases outside the gene matches. The CDR3 totals 14 residues. Per germline, CDR1 SGHRS and CDR2 YFSETQ. The CDR3 sequence is CATHRGNNYNEQFF. DNA for the CDR3: TGCGCCACCCACAGGGGGAATAACTACAATGAGCAGTTCTTC.

This chain connects TRBV19 to TRBJ1-3; D perhaps matches TRBD1 (6 bases). Deletions cut 1 base from V and 2 bases from J, with 9 bases between. Germline V lookup: CDR1 LNHDA, CDR2 SQIVND (reference sequence). The CDR3 covers 15 residues. In DNA form, the CDR3 reads TGTGCCAGTAGTATAGCAGGGGCGGCTGGAAACACCATATATTTT. Its translation is CASSIAGAAGNTIYF.

The CDR3 coding sequence is TGCGCCAGCAGCCACGGGGCCAACAGGGGAGGAACTGAAGCTTTCTTT. The encoded protein is CASSHGANRGGTEAFF. The chain combines TRBV4-1 with TRBJ1-1; 7 bases map to TRBD1. CDR1 is MGHRA and CDR2 is YSYEKL in the germline V gene. The CDR3 has 16 residues. J was trimmed by 5 bases and V by 3 bases; bases with no gene match: 12.

This chain links TRBV7-9 with TRBJ2-1; D possibly corresponds to TRBD1 (6 bases). CDR1 is SEHNR and CDR2 is FQNEAQ in the germline V gene (reference sequence). This CDR3 contains 14 residues. Trimming pared 0 bases from V and 6 bases from J, leaving 9 bases between. CDR3 bases: TGTGCCAGCAGCTTAGCTCTGGACAGCAATGAGCAGTTCTTC. This gives the protein CASSLALDSNEQFF.

The chain has TRBV6-1 and TRBJ1-1; 10 nucleotides match TRBD1. The J segment lost 10 bases and the V segment lost 7 bases, leaving 9 bases of the junction unmatched. Per the germline V gene, CDR1 is MNHNS and CDR2 is SASEGT. CDR3 length: 13 amino acids. This chain's CDR3 is CASTLDRGRRAFF. CDR3 bases: TGTGCCAGCACCCTAGACAGGGGGCGTCGAGCTTTCTTT.

V and J are TRBV9 and TRBJ1-5; 9 nucleotides match TRBD1. This CDR3 contains 14 residues. Losses at the gene ends were 5 bases for V and 3 bases for J; bases not matched to a gene: 3. The V gene's germline CDR1 is SGDLS and CDR2 YYNGEE. CDR3 region: CASSRTGDNQPQHF. The DNA of the CDR3 is TGTGCCAGCAGTCGGACAGGGGACAATCAGCCCCAGCATTTT.

The chain recombines TRBV5-4 with TRBJ2-5, with TRBD1 as a possible D gene (5 bases). The germline V gene encodes CDR1 SGHNT and CDR2 YYREEE (reference sequence). There are 15 residues in the CDR3. Trimming cost V 3 bases and J 5 bases, with 17 bases left between them. The CDR3 DNA reads as TGTGCCAGCAGCTCCAGGGTGGCCGGCGAGGAGACCCAGTACTTC. Its protein is CASSSRVAGEETQYF. The full variable domain, in which reference TRBV5-4 and TRBJ2-5 provide the parts outside the CDR3, is ETGVTQSPTHLIKTRGQQVTLRCSSQSGHNTVSWYQQALGQGPQFIFQYYREEENGRGNFPPRFSGLQFPNYSSELNVNALELDDSALYLCASSSRVAGEETQYFGPGTRLLVL.

V is TRBV9 and J is TRBJ2-3; TRBD2 matches 8 bases. The length of the CDR3 is 18 residues. Germline V gene sequence: CDR1 SGDLS, CDR2 YYNGEE. V shed 0 bases and J 3 bases; nucleotides not matched to a gene: 12. CDR3 in amino acids: CASSVVGSGATRTDTQYF. Written as DNA, the CDR3 is TGTGCCAGCAGCGTAGTCGGTAGCGGGGCCACTAGGACAGATACGCAGTATTTT.

The chain couples TRBV4-1 to TRBJ2-1, with 7 bases matching TRBD1. There are 14 residues in the CDR3. After removal of 0 bases from V and 6 bases from J, the junction contained 2 bases not matched to a gene. Per the germline V gene, CDR1 is MGHRA and CDR2 is YSYEKL. The CDR3 DNA sequence: TGCGCCAGCAGCCAAGAGGCAGGGGGCAATGAGCAGTTCTTC. Its protein is CASSQEAGGNEQFF.

The DNA for the CDR3 is TGTGCCAGCAGTCGCGGGACAGCCCCTTACAATGAGCAGTTCTTC. Its translation is CASSRGTAPYNEQFF. J is TRBJ2-1 and V is TRBV27; TRBD1 is a possible D gene (7 bases). Germline V CDR1 and CDR2: MNHEY, SMNVEV (reference sequence). CDR3 length equals 15 residues. The V end lost 5 bases, the J end lost 4 bases, and 15 bases lay between the germline ends.